The clone carrying this T cell receptor (beta chain) has at least ten counts. What it binds is unknown. Germline assignment: CDR1 DFQATT and CDR2 SNEGSKA (reference sequence). The CDR3 has 13 residues. V gave up 5 bases and J gave up 0 bases, with 5 bases separating them. The source of the sample is a study of identical twins. Regarding the study as a whole: Invariant T cells like MAIT and iNKT could partly confound the zero-insertion analyses.

Template switching added a universal primer site, and cDNA bore unique molecular identifiers. MiXCR was run by TCRdb on the 5' RACE reads, yielding one entry per CDR3 protein. The table lists some 440,000 distinct CDR3 sequences, 20% to 30% of them singletons. This sample was also put to use in a study of T cells expressing NK-cell markers.

The chain has TRBV20-1 and TRBJ2-6; tentatively, D is TRBD1 (5 bases). Sequenced sample: CD4+ T cells sorted from blood. This clonotype was sampled from a young woman in good health. CDR3 DNA: TGCAGTGCTGACAGCTCTGGGGCCAACGTCCTGACTTTC. This sequence encodes CSADSSGANVLTF.